This is a list of T cell receptor beta chains from one sample in a study of blood T cell repertoires in COVID-19. Profiling relied on immunoSEQ multiplex PCR, and the TCRdb table lists in-frame clones only, not all of them. The top ten hold more than 1.5% of the sample, which has 250,000 or so clones, less than 90% seen once. The sample comprised peripheral blood. The receptors derive from a woman aged 40 to 55 who had recovered from COVID-19. The CDR3 runs from the conserved cysteine through the conserved F or W. The D gene is left open where the match is weak. Only some rows state a clone size, as once, few, many or a class for expanded clones.

cdr3_aa | cdr3_nt | d_call | cdr3_length | clone_size | j_call | v_call
CATSDPGTRSGANVLTF | TGTGCCACCAGTGATCCCGGGACTCGCTCTGGGGCCAACGTCCTGACTTTC | NA | 17 | once | TRBJ2-6 | TRBV24-1
CASSSRLAGGPYNEQFF | TGTGCCAGCAGTTCCCGACTAGCGGGGGGGCCCTACAATGAGCAGTTCTTC | TRBD2 | 17 | NA | TRBJ2-1 | TRBV28
CASSQDSGKRGLSF | TGTGCCAGCAGCCAAGACTCTGGTAAGCGGGGCCTCTCTTTT | TRBD2 | 14 | once | TRBJ2-3 | TRBV3-1/TRBV3-2
CASSSSSGAQLGEQFF | TGTGCCAGCAGTTCTAGTAGCGGGGCCCAGCTTGGTGAGCAGTTCTTC | TRBD2 | 16 | NA | TRBJ2-1 | TRBV6-6
CASSSVAGYEKLFF | TGTGCCAGTAGTTCCGTAGCCGGTTACGAAAAACTGTTTTTT | NA | 14 | NA | TRBJ1-4 | TRBV19
CASSRQQNQPQHF | TGTGCCAGCTCACGACAGCAAAATCAGCCCCAGCATTTT | NA | 13 | NA | TRBJ1-5 | TRBV18
CASSQLVTGVGYTF | TGCGCCAGCAGCCAATTAGTTACAGGGGTTGGATACACCTTC | TRBD1 | 14 | NA | TRBJ1-2 | TRBV4-1
CASSLAGTGGTEAFF | TGTGCCAGCAGCTTAGCAGGGACAGGGGGCACTGAAGCTTTCTTT | TRBD1 | 15 | NA | TRBJ1-1 | TRBV11-3
CASSLVAEKNNEQFF | TGTGCCAGCAGCTTGGTAGCGGAAAAAAACAATGAGCAGTTCTTC | NA | 15 | NA | TRBJ2-1 | TRBV5-4
CASRPSMVRGSLLNTEAFF | TGTGCAAGTCGCCCCTCGATGGTAAGGGGTTCCCTTTTGAACACTGAAGCTTTCTTT | NA | 19 | once | TRBJ1-1 | TRBV12-2
CASSTRTGLNTNEKLFF | TGTGCCAGTAGTACCCGGACAGGGTTGAATACTAATGAAAAACTGTTTTTT | TRBD1 | 17 | NA | TRBJ1-4 | TRBV19
CASSSLGGETQYF | TGTGCCAGCAGCTCCCTCGGCGGGGAGACCCAGTACTTC | NA | 13 | NA | TRBJ2-5 | TRBV7-9
CASSAGHIYTGELFF | TGCGCCAGCAGCGCCGGACACATTTACACCGGGGAGCTGTTTTTT | NA | 15 | NA | TRBJ2-2 | TRBV5-1
CASSSTGAGGNTEAFF | TGTGCCAGCAGTTCGACAGGGGCGGGCGGAAACACTGAAGCTTTCTTT | TRBD1 | 16 | NA | TRBJ1-1 | TRBV6-5
CASSPSGDRGHGELFF | TGTGCCAGCAGCCCCTCGGGGGACAGGGGTCACGGGGAGCTGTTTTTT | TRBD1 | 16 | NA | TRBJ2-2 | TRBV7-2
CASSLFAGASYEQYF | TGTGCCAGCAGCCTTTTTGCGGGGGCCTCCTACGAGCAGTACTTC | NA | 15 | NA | TRBJ2-7 | TRBV3-1/TRBV3-2
CASSLLDSPNYGYTF | TGTGCCAGCAGCCTCCTGGACAGCCCTAACTATGGCTACACCTTC | NA | 15 | NA | TRBJ1-2 | TRBV7-9
CATSDALAEQFF | TGTGCCACCAGTGATGCTCTCGCGGAGCAGTTCTTC | NA | 12 | NA | TRBJ2-1 | TRBV24-1
CASSTQTGGSYEQYF | TGTGCCAGCAGTACCCAGACAGGGGGTTCCTACGAGCAGTACTTC | TRBD1 | 15 | NA | TRBJ2-7 | TRBV6-5
CASKERLYSNQPQHF | TGTGCCAGCAAAGAGCGACTTTATAGCAATCAGCCCCAGCATTTT | NA | 15 | NA | TRBJ1-5 | TRBV28
CASSQGGQGLNQPQHF | TGCGCCAGCAGCCAAGGGGGCCAGGGCCTCAATCAGCCCCAGCATTTT | NA | 16 | once | TRBJ1-5 | TRBV4-1
CASSSPDSPLYGYTF | TGTGCCAGCAGCTCTCCCGACAGCCCACTCTATGGCTACACCTTC | NA | 15 | NA | TRBJ1-2 | TRBV13
CATRTTGGGYEQYF | TGTGCCACCAGGACTACAGGGGGCGGTTACGAGCAGTACTTC | TRBD1 | 14 | NA | TRBJ2-7 | TRBV15
CASSSDRGYEQYF | TGTGCCAGTAGTTCCGACAGGGGCTACGAGCAGTACTTC | TRBD1 | 13 | NA | TRBJ2-7 | TRBV19
CASSWDKFYGYTF | TGTGCCAGCAGCTGGGACAAGTTCTATGGCTACACCTTC | NA | 13 | NA | TRBJ1-2 | TRBV11-2
CSVPRQGSEKLFF | TGCAGCGTCCCGAGACAGGGTTCTGAAAAACTGTTTTTT | TRBD1 | 13 | once | TRBJ1-4 | TRBV29-1
CASSQAGFGGNEQFF | TGTGCCAGCAGCCAAGCAGGGTTTGGTGGGAATGAGCAGTTCTTC | NA | 15 | NA | TRBJ2-1 | TRBV3-1/TRBV3-2
CASSLAPTGTSGGALGNEQFF | TGCGCCAGCAGCTTGGCCCCAACCGGGACTAGCGGGGGGGCCTTAGGGAATGAGCAGTTCTTC | TRBD2 | 21 | NA | TRBJ2-1 | TRBV5-1
CSVPGTGGVGANVLTF | TGCAGCGTCCCCGGGACAGGGGGCGTTGGGGCCAACGTCCTGACTTTC | TRBD1 | 16 | NA | TRBJ2-6 | TRBV29-1
CASSLLGGRFETGELFF | TGCGCCAGCAGCTTGTTAGGGGGTCGCTTCGAGACCGGGGAGCTGTTTTTT | NA | 17 | NA | TRBJ2-2 | TRBV5-1
CASSRIRDTVSSGANVLTF | TGTGCCAGCAGTCGGATTAGGGACACCGTCAGCTCTGGGGCCAACGTCCTGACTTTC | NA | 19 | NA | TRBJ2-6 | TRBV2
CASSPLRETQYF | TGTGCCAGCAGCCCCCTCCGGGAGACCCAGTACTTC | NA | 12 | NA | TRBJ2-5 | TRBV3-1/TRBV3-2
CASSQDPSGNTQYF | TGCGCCAGCAGCCAAGACCCCAGCGGAAATACGCAGTATTTT | NA | 14 | NA | TRBJ2-3 | TRBV4-1
CASSLLIAEYGYTF | TGTGCCAGCAGTTTATTAATCGCGGAGTATGGCTACACCTTC | NA | 14 | NA | TRBJ1-2 | TRBV28
CASSFWGSRNEKLFF | TGTGCCAGCAGCTTTTGGGGCAGTCGGAATGAAAAACTGTTTTTT | NA | 15 | NA | TRBJ1-4 | TRBV5-6
CSARDYETQYF | TGCAGTGCTAGAGATTATGAGACCCAGTACTTC | NA | 11 | few | TRBJ2-5 | TRBV20-1
CASSWGSGSSTDTQYF | TGCGCCAGCAGCTGGGGTAGCGGAAGTTCCACAGATACGCAGTATTTT | NA | 16 | NA | TRBJ2-3 | TRBV5-1
CASRRAGTDTQYF | TGTGCCAGCAGGCGGGCGGGCACAGATACGCAGTATTTT | NA | 13 | NA | TRBJ2-3 | TRBV28
CASSVGAGDTQYF | TGTGCCAGCAGCGTAGGGGCGGGAGATACGCAGTATTTT | NA | 13 | NA | TRBJ2-3 | TRBV9
CARSLAPGQRDTEAFF | TGTGCCAGAAGCTTGGCACCGGGTCAGCGGGACACTGAAGCTTTCTTT | NA | 16 | NA | TRBJ1-1 | TRBV5-3
CATAQGDTGELFF | TGTGCCACCGCGCAGGGCGACACCGGGGAGCTGTTTTTT | NA | 13 | NA | TRBJ2-2 | TRBV2
CATSPTVPPETQYF | TGTGCCACCAGCCCGACTGTACCCCCGGAGACCCAGTACTTC | NA | 14 | NA | TRBJ2-5 | TRBV15
CASTLTTRGQPQHF | TGTGCCAGTACTCTTACGACGCGAGGTCAGCCCCAGCATTTT | NA | 14 | NA | TRBJ1-5 | TRBV19
CASRLGAGNTEAFF | TGTGCCAGCAGGCTGGGGGCTGGGAACACTGAAGCTTTCTTT | NA | 14 | NA | TRBJ1-1 | TRBV6-5
CASSLEAGGTEAFF | TGTGCCAGCAGCTTAGAGGCGGGCGGGACTGAAGCTTTCTTT | NA | 14 | NA | TRBJ1-1 | TRBV11-2
CASSPRHEKLFF | TGTGCCAGTAGTCCTCGTCATGAAAAACTGTTTTTT | NA | 12 | NA | TRBJ1-4 | TRBV19
CASSPQTGLGYTF | TGCGCCAGCAGCCCCCAGACAGGGCTTGGCTACACCTTC | TRBD1 | 13 | NA | TRBJ1-2 | TRBV4-1
CASSAITGFPYEQYF | TGTGCCAGTAGTGCAATAACAGGTTTTCCCTACGAGCAGTACTTC | NA | 15 | NA | TRBJ2-7 | TRBV19